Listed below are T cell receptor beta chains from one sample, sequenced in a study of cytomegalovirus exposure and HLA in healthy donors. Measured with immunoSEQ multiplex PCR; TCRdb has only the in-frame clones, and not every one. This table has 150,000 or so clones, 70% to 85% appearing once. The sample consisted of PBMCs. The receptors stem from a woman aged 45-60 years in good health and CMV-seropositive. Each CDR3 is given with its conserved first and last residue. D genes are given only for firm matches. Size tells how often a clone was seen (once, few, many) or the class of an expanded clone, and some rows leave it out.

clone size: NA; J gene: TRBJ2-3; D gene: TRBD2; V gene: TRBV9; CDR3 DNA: TGTGCCAGCAGCGTGGGGACTAGCGGGACCACAGATACGCAGTATTTT; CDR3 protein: CASSVGTSGTTDTQYF
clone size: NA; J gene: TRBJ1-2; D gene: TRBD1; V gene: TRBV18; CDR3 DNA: TGTGCCAGCTCACCCCCGGGACAGGTATCTGGCTACACCTTC; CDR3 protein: CASSPPGQVSGYTF
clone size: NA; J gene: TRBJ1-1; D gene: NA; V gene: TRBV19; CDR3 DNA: TGTGCCAGTAGTATTACCGGTGAGACTGAAGCTTTCTTT; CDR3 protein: CASSITGETEAFF
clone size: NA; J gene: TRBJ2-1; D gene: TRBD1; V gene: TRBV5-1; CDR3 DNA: TGCGCCAGCAGCGTCCGGGACAGGGGGCTCGGGGAGCAGTTCTTC; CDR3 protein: CASSVRDRGLGEQFF
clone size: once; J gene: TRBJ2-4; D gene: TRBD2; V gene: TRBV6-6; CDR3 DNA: TGTGCCAGCAGTTTCGGTAGCGGGGGAGACATTCAGTACTTC; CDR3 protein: CASSFGSGGDIQYF
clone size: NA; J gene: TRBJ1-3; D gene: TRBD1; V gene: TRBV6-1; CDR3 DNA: TGTGCCAGCAGATCAGGGGGCACTGGAAACACCATATATTTT; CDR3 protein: CASRSGGTGNTIYF
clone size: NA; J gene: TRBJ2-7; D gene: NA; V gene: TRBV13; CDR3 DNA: TGTGCCAGCAGCCGCAGGGGGGCCTACGAGCAGTACTTC; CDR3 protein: CASSRRGAYEQYF
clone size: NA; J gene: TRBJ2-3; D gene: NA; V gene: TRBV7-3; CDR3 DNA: TGTGCCAGCAGCTTAGTCACTACAGATACGCAGTATTTT; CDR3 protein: CASSLVTTDTQYF
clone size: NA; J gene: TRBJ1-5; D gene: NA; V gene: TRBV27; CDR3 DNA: TGTGCCAGCAGTTTTGCGGGGCTGAACAATCAGCCCCAGCATTTT; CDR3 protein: CASSFAGLNNQPQHF
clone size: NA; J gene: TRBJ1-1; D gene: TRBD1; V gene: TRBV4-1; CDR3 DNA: TGCGCCAGCAGCCAAGCAGGACAGGGGACAAGGACTGAAGCTTTCTTT; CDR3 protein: CASSQAGQGTRTEAFF
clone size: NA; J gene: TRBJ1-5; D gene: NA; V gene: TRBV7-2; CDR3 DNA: TGTGCCAGCAGCTTAGTGAGGACAGTCAATCAGCCCCAGCATTTT; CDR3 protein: CASSLVRTVNQPQHF
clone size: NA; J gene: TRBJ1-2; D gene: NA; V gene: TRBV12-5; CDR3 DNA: TGTGCTAGTGCCATCGGGAGGGACACCTATGGCTACACCTTC; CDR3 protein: CASAIGRDTYGYTF
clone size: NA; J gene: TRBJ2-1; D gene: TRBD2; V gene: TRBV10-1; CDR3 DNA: TGCGCCAGCATCTACTCGAACGGGGGGGCGGGGTACAATGAGCAGTTCTTC; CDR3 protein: CASIYSNGGAGYNEQFF
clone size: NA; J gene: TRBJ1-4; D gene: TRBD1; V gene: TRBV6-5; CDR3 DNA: TGTGCCAGCAGTTTAGGACAGGGACGGGAAAAACTGTTTTTT; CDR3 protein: CASSLGQGREKLFF
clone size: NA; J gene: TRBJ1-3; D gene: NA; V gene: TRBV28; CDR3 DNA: TGTGCCAGCAGTTTGGGGGGGGTTGGAAACACCATATATTTT; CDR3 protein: CASSLGGVGNTIYF
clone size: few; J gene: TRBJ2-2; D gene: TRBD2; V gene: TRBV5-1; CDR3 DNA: TGCGCCAGCAGCTTGGTTGCGGGGGGTACGAACACCGGGGAGCTGTTTTTT; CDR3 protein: CASSLVAGGTNTGELFF
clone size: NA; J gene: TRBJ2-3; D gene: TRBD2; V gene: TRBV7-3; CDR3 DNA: TGTGCCAGCAGCTTCGGGACTAGCGCTAACACAGATACGCAGTATTTT; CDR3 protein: CASSFGTSANTDTQYF
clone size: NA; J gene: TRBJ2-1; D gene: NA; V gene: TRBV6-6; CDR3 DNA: TGTGCCAGCAGTTACTCACCGGGGAATGAGCAGTTCTTC; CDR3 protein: CASSYSPGNEQFF
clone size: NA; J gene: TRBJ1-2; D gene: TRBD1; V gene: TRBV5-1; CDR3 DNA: TGCGCCAGCAGCCTCCGGACAGGGGGTGGGCCCAACTATGGCTACACCTTC; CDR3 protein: CASSLRTGGGPNYGYTF
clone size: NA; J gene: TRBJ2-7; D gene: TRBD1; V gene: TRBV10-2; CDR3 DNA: TGCGCCAGCAGTGATTTTGGGGGACAGGGAGAAGACGAGCAGTACTTC; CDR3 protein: CASSDFGGQGEDEQYF
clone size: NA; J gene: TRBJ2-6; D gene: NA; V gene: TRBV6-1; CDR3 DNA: TGTGCCTTAGGAGCTGGCTCTGGGGCCAACGTCCTGACTTTC; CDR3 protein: CALGAGSGANVLTF
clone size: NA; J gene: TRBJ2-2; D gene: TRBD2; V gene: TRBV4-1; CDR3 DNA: TGCGCCAGCAGCCCGCGGGGGAGGGAGGACACCGGGGAGCTGTTTTTT; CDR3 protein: CASSPRGREDTGELFF
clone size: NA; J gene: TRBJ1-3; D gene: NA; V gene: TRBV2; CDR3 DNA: TGTGCCAGCAGAGGAGATGGAAACACCATATATTTT; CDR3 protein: CASRGDGNTIYF
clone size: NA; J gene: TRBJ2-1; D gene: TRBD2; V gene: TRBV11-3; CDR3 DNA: TGTGCCAGCAGCCAATCAGCGGGGAATAACAATGAGCAGTTCTTC; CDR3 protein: CASSQSAGNNNEQFF
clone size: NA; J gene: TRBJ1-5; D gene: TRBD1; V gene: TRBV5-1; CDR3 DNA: TGCGCCAGCAGCTCGACAGGGAAACAGCCCCAGCATTTT; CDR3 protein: CASSSTGKQPQHF
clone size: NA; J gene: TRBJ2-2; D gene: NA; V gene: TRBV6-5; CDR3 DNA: TGTGCCAGCAGTTACTCGTCAGGGGCCCACACCGGGGAGCTGTTTTTT; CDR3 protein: CASSYSSGAHTGELFF
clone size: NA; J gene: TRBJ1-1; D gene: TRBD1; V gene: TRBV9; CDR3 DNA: TGTGCCAGCAGCGGCCGGGACAGGGCAAGGGGAAACACTGAAGCTTTCTTT; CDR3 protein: CASSGRDRARGNTEAFF
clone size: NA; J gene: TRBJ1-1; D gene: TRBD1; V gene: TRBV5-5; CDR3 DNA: TGTGCCAGCAGCCCAGAGAGACAGGGTTGGACTGAAGCTTTCTTT; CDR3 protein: CASSPERQGWTEAFF
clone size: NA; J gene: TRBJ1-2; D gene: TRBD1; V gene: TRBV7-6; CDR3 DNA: TGTGCCAGCAGCGACCGACAGGGGTATGGCTACACCTTC; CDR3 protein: CASSDRQGYGYTF
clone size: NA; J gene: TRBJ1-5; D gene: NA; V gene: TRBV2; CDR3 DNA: TGTGCCAGCAGTGCTCGGGGGGCTCGCAATCAGCCCCAGCATTTT; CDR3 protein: CASSARGARNQPQHF
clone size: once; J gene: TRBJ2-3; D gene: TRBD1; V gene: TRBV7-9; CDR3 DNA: TGTGCCAGCAGCCCCTTCCGGGACAGGGACACAGATACGCAGTATTTT; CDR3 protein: CASSPFRDRDTDTQYF
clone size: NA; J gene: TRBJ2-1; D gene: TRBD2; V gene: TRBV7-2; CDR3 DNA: TGTGCCAGCAGCTTATCACTAGCGGGCAATGAGCAGTTCTTC; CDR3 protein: CASSLSLAGNEQFF
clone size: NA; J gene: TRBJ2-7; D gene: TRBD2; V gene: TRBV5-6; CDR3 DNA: TGTGCCAGCAGCCCACCCACCCCGGGAGGCGAGCAGTACTTC; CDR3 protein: CASSPPTPGGEQYF
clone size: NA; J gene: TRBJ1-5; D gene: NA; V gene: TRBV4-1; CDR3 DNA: TGCGCCAGCAGCCAAGTGGAGAATCAGCCCCAGCATTTT; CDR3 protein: CASSQVENQPQHF
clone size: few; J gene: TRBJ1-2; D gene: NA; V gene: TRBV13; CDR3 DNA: TGTGCCAGCAGCTCCAGAGGTGGTGCCTATGGCTACACCTTC; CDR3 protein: CASSSRGGAYGYTF